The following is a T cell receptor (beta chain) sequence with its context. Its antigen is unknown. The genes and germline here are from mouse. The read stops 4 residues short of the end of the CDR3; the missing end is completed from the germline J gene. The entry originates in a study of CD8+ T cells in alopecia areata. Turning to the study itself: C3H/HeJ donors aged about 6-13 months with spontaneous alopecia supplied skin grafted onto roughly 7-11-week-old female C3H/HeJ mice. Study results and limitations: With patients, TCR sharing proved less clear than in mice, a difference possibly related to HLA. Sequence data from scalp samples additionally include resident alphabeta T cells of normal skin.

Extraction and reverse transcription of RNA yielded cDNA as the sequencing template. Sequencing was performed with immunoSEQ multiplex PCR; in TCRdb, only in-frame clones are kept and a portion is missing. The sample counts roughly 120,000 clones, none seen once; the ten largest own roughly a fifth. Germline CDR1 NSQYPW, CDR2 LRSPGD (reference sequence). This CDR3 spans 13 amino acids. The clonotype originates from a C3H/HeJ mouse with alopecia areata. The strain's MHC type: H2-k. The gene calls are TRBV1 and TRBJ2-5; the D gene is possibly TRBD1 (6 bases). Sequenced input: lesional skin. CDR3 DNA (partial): TGCACCTGCAGTGTACAGGGAGGGGAC. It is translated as CTCSVQGGD. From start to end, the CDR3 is CTCSVQGGDTQYF.